This T cell receptor beta chain derives from a study of shared clonotypes between healthy human individuals (dated by TCRdb to about 2020). General notes on the study: A few men and two women, aged 18 to 49 years, made up the cohort. To increase sequencing depth and limit assay-specific biases, different laboratories used diverse techniques to prepare libraries and sequence TCR repertoires. Per donor, leukapheresis produced somewhere between about 0.85 and 8.9 billion PBMCs. For each donor, CD4 naive and CD4 memory were each run on three plates, CD8 naive on two plates, and CD8 memory on one plate. Blood TCR repertoires of a handful of healthy adults were deeply sequenced to estimate repertoire size and the extent of clonotype sharing between individuals.

A remark on this clone: Its target antigen remains unknown. Base qualities were left out, and no much larger clone turns up one base away.

The donors were healthy, HIV-negative adults who had no recently reported acute infections or vaccinations. Every donor was a Caucasian adult living in Nashville, Tennessee, USA. CD4+ T cells were enriched by magnetic negative selection; naive cells were then positively selected on CD45RA, and the negative fraction formed the memory subset. Blood was obtained by leukapheresis, after which PBMCs were separated by Ficoll-Histopaque density gradient centrifugation and cryopreserved in liquid nitrogen vapor phase. Analytical flow cytometry was used to check the purity and quantity of every magnetically sorted T cell population. Genomic DNA was isolated from every sorted fraction and measured by UV absorbance on a Nanodrop 2000c. Using the deep immunoSEQ assay, TCR CDR3 regions were amplified from genomic DNA by multiplex PCR. For each cell subset, the extracted genomic DNA was distributed evenly across all wells of several immunoSEQ 96-well plates, and each plate served as one replicate. For sorted subsets, about 0.2 ug genomic DNA, equal to 30,000 to 35,000 T cell genomes, was loaded into each replicate PCR. Purified libraries were measured with a Qubit 3.0 fluorometer, size-checked on a Bioanalyzer 2100, and measured again with the KAPA Library Quantification kit. Each immunoSEQ 96-well plate was sequenced on its own single-read 150-cycle Illumina NextSeq 550 flow cell. The study's processing was this. The immunoSEQ output contained only junctional sequences without quality scores, so filtering could not match that applied to full-length reads. To assign V/J genes and CDR3, sequences were annotated using PyIR, a Python wrapper for IgBLAST v1.9, with IMGT germline references. Reads were filtered out if the reads had weak V/J assignments (E-value above 1e-6), no CDR3, stop codons, out-of-frame junctions, or ambiguous translated residues. V3J clonotypes were defined as sequences sharing the same inferred V gene, J gene, and CDR3 amino acid sequence. To compute the percentage overlap between repertoires, the number of shared unique clonotypes was divided by the size of the smaller repertoire. RTK rarefaction, the Chao1 estimator, and Recon v2.1 estimates of unobserved clonotypes were used to assess repertoire richness. For all TCRbeta clonotypes obtained by the gDNA method from four donors, generation probabilities were computed with OLGA. As stored in TCRdb, this immuneACCESS dataset retains in-frame rearrangements with V and J assigned. A fraction of the clones does not appear; measured against another copy, unresolved V genes explain less than half of the discrepancy, and the remainder lacks a known reason. V and J calls and clone size are copied from that table; D and trimming were computed from the DNA. This sample gives some 2,400,000 clones in total; around 95% of them show up just once. The top ten hold around 0.13% of the sample.

V loses 0 bases of germline sequence and J loses 8 bases, and the interval between the two ends is 13 bases. The germline V gene sets CDR1 to ENHRY and CDR2 to SYGVKD. Counted from cysteine to phenylalanine, this CDR3 has 14 amino acids. Only the CDR3 region is kept as DNA, spanning 42 bases read in frame from base 1. Here is what the overall study found, with its caveats: Incomplete sequencing was indicated by rarefaction of sorted-subset datasets, despite the large sequencing depth. Larger estimated clonotype richness was generally found for naive subsets than for memory subsets. Compared with non-shared clonotypes, clonotypes shared by all four sorted-subset donors had higher generation probabilities. Sampling was limited to blood, and TCR repertoires in tissue likely differ from TCR repertoires in blood. The genetic and exposure-history diversity represented was limited by the small number of donors. Pairwise subsampling indicated that sequencing depth was expected to affect the degree of clonotype sharing among donors. When a few donors were compared, the shared fraction of clonotypes was about 5% for naive CD4, roughly 3.4% for naive CD8, 2.3% for memory CD4, and 0.3% to 0.5% for memory CD8.

Sequencing input: naive CD4+ T cells sorted from blood. Per the publication, the cell subset or site label means: CD45RA+ positively selected. The chain is encoded by TRBV10-3 joined to TRBJ1-2, with no reliable assignment of the D segment. This TCR came from a young man in good health. The CDR3 loop reads CAISESNLGNGYTF. The DNA sequence reads TGTGCCATCAGTGAGTCGAACCTAGGGAACGGCTACACCTTC.